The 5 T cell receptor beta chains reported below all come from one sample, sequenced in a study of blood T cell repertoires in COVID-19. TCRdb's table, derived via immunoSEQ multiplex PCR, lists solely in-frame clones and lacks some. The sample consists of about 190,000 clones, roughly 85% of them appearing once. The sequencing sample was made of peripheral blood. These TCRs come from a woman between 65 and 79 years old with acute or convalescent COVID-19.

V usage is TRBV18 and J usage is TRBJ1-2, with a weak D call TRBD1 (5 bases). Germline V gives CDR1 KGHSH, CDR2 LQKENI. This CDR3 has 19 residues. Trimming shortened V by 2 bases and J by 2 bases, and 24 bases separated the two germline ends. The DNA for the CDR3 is TGTGCCAGCTCACCATTAACCCCGGGAGAGACAGTCTTCAACTATGGCTACACCTTC. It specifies CASSPLTPGETVFNYGYTF. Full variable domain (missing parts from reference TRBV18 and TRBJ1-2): NAGVMQNPRHLVRRRGQEARLRCSPMKGHSHVYWYRQLPEEGLKFMVYLQKENIIDESGMPKERFSAEFPKEGPSILRIQQVVRGDSAAYFCASSPLTPGETVFNYGYTFGSGTRLTVV.

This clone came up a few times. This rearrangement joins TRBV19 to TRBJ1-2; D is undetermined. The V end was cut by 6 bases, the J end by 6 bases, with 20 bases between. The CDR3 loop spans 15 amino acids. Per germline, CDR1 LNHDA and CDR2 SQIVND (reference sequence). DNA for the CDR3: TGTGCCAGTAGCCTAATGCGGAACCCTCTCGATGGCTACACCTTC. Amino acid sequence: CASSLMRNPLDGYTF.

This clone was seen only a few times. The CDR3, as DNA: TGTGCCAGCAACAGGGAGGGGAACACTGAAGCTTTCTTT. Protein: CASNREGNTEAFF. This sequence joins TRBV6-6 and TRBJ1-1; possibly TRBD1 for D (6 bases). The CDR3 loop spans 13 amino acids. Between the trimmed V and J ends, which lost 7 bases and 1 base, there was a span of 10 bases. Germline lookup yields CDR1 MNHNY and CDR2 SVGAGI (reference sequence).

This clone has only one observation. The CDR3 bases are TGTGCCAGCAGCTTAACTAGCGGGATCGGTAATGAGCAGTTCTTC. This gives the protein CASSLTSGIGNEQFF. The chain joins TRBV11-2 to TRBJ2-1; 10 positions match TRBD2. CDR1 and CDR2 from the germline V gene are SGHAT and FQNNGV. The CDR3 length is 15 residues. J lost 7 bases, V lost 2 bases, and 5 bases had no gene match.

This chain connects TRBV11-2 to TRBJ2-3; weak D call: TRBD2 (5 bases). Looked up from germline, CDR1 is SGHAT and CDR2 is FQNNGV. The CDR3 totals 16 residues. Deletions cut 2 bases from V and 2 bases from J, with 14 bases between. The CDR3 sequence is CASSLNALRVTDTQYF. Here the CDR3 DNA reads TGTGCCAGCAGCTTAAACGCGTTGAGGGTCACAGATACGCAGTATTTT.